The 25 T cell receptor beta chains below were found in one sample sequenced in a study. TCRdb redid the calling of the RT-PCR reads with MiXCR, one entry per CDR3 protein. The sample records about 680,000 distinct CDR3 sequences, 12% to 15% being singletons. The sequenced sample was memory CD4+ T cells from blood. The source is a female donor in good health, serving as a healthy control.

This clonotype was recorded a few times. The chain couples TRBV7-2 to TRBJ2-1; D unclear. The CDR3 runs to 13 residues. V was cut by 4 bases and J by 7 bases, with 11 bases left in between. The V gene's germline CDR1 is SGHTA and CDR2 FQGNSA. The CDR3 region is CASSSRPGNEQFF. The CDR3 DNA is TGTGCCAGCAGCTCCCGGCCCGGGAATGAGCAGTTCTTC.

This clonotype was observed a few times. Written as DNA, the CDR3 is TGCAGTGCTACCCGGACAGGGGATTTTCCCTACGAGCAGTACTTC. The encoded protein is CSATRTGDFPYEQYF. The chain has TRBV20-1 and TRBJ2-7; 9 nucleotides line up with TRBD1. Germline V gives CDR1 DFQATT, CDR2 SNEGSKA (reference sequence). Trimming at V came to 4 bases and at J to 2 bases, leaving 9 bases not matched to a gene. The CDR3 is made up of 15 amino acids.

As concerns this clonotype: Being one base from a much bigger clone, this may be a read error. J is TRBJ1-1 and V is TRBV12-3 or TRBV12-4; 7 nucleotides align to TRBD1. This CDR3 has 15 residues. CDR3 sequence (DNA): TGTGCCAGCAGCTCCCGGGGACAGATGAACACTAAAGCTTTCTTT. Translating gives CASSSRGQMNTKAFF.

This clonotype showed up just a few times. Sequence at one end of the junction differs from germline and may be a read error. V gene TRBV5-4 combines with J gene TRBJ1-2; TRBD1 aligns across 7 bases. Germline V lookup: CDR1 SGHNT, CDR2 YYREEE (reference sequence). This CDR3 is 13 amino acids long. CDR3 amino acids: CASSSGQEEVYGF. CDR3 in DNA: TGTGCCAGCAGTAGCGGACAGGAAGAAGTGTATGGCTTC.

This sequence joins TRBV11-1 and TRBJ2-7; TRBD1 might be the D (6 bases). The CDR3 loop spans 18 amino acids. V was pared by 0 bases and J by 2 bases, with 20 bases between. The germline gives CDR1 SGHAT, CDR2 FQDESV (reference sequence). The CDR3 nucleotides are TGTGCCAGCAGCTTAGCGCTAATGGGGACACCCGGAGCCTACGAGCAGTACTTC. Translation: CASSLALMGTPGAYEQYF. Full variable domain (rest looked up from reference TRBV11-1 and TRBJ2-7): EAEVAQSPRYKITEKSQAVAFWCDPISGHATLYWYRQILGQGPELLVQFQDESVVDDSQLPKDRFSAERLKGVDSTLKIQPAELGDSAMYLCASSLALMGTPGAYEQYFGPGTRLTVT.

The chain uses TRBV6-5 and TRBJ1-2; TRBD1 matches at 10 bases. Germline CDR1 and CDR2: MNHEY and SVGAGI. V lost 7 bases, J lost 7 bases, and 6 bases stayed unmatched. CDR3 size: 13 residues. CDR3 amino acids: CASTPTGGLGYTF. The CDR3 nucleotides read TGTGCCAGCACCCCGACAGGGGGCCTTGGCTACACCTTC.

This chain uses TRBV28 with TRBJ2-5; D perhaps matches TRBD2 (6 bases). Germline V gene lookup returns CDR1 MDHEN and CDR2 SYDVKM. V lost 5 bases to trimming and J lost 1 base, with 20 bases between them. This CDR3 contains 17 residues. The CDR3 spells CASSPLPWEEVQETQYF. Written as DNA, the CDR3 is TGTGCCAGCAGTCCCCTCCCCTGGGAGGAGGTCCAAGAGACCCAGTACTTC.

This clonotype turned up a few times. The chain combines TRBV20-1 with TRBJ2-1; D is uncertain. Germline CDR1 and CDR2: DFQATT and SNEGSKA (reference sequence). CDR3 size: 17 residues. Trimming shortened V by 0 bases and J by 7 bases, and 22 bases separated the two germline ends. CDR3 nucleotides: TGCAGTGCTAGAGACCCCCTGACCAACGCCCAGTTAAATGAGCAGTTCTTC. It encodes CSARDPLTNAQLNEQFF.

This clonotype was seen ten or more times. V and J are TRBV18 and TRBJ2-7; D ambiguous. The V end lost 0 bases, the J end lost 2 bases, and 8 bases lay between the germline ends. The CDR3 runs to 14 residues. The germline V gene has CDR1 KGHSH and CDR2 LQKENI. The CDR3 is CASSPPEGAYEQYF. Written as DNA, the CDR3 is TGTGCCAGCTCACCACCGGAAGGAGCCTACGAGCAGTACTTC.

This clonotype was detected only a few times. The CDR3 region has the DNA TGTGCCAGCAGCTTATTTGCGGGTGAGGGTCAGCCCCAGCATTTT. Protein: CASSLFAGEGQPQHF. V is TRBV11-2 and J is TRBJ1-5; D is unresolved. Trimming cost V 2 bases and J 6 bases, with 14 bases left between them. The length of the CDR3 is 15 residues. Germline values: CDR1 SGHAT, CDR2 FQNNGV.

The rearrangement links TRBV5-1 to TRBJ1-4; the D gene is possibly TRBD1 (5 bases). This CDR3 has 13 residues. V was clipped by 3 bases and J by 3 bases, with 6 bases between them. Germline assignment: CDR1 SGHRS and CDR2 YFSETQ. CDR3 amino acids: CASSWDPNEKLFF. In DNA, the CDR3 is TGCGCCAGCAGCTGGGACCCTAATGAAAAACTGTTTTTT.

This sequence joins TRBV4-2 and TRBJ2-7; 11 bases line up with TRBD2. V dropped 0 bases and J dropped 4; count of bases not matched to a gene: 8. The CDR3 runs 17 residues. CDR1 LGHNA and CDR2 YNFKEQ come from the germline V gene. The CDR3 sequence: CASSQEVELAGAYEQYF. The CDR3, as DNA: TGTGCCAGCAGCCAAGAAGTGGAACTAGCGGGAGCTTACGAGCAGTACTTC.

This clonotype was observed at least ten times. The chain combines TRBV6-5 with TRBJ1-3, with D possibly matching TRBD1 (5 bases). Trimming stripped 6 bases from V and 0 bases from J, with 9 bases between. This CDR3 region has 14 residues. The germline V gene encodes CDR1 MNHEY and CDR2 SVGAGI. In nucleotides, the CDR3 is TGTGCCAGCAGGGGAACAGGCTCTGGAAACACCATATATTTT. This encodes CASRGTGSGNTIYF.

This sequence joins TRBV5-4 and TRBJ2-1; a weak D match, TRBD2 (5 bases). The CDR3 extends over 17 amino acids. In germline, CDR1 is SGHNT, CDR2 YYREEE (reference sequence). Trimming left V 3 bases short and J 8 bases short, with 24 bases between. This CDR3 is CASSSGGRSRYSDEQFF. CDR3 in DNA: TGTGCCAGCAGCTCCGGAGGAAGGTCGAGGTACTCCGATGAGCAGTTCTTC.

Only a few counts were recorded for this clonotype. This chain connects TRBV29-1 to TRBJ1-2, with D unresolved. The CDR3 loop spans 12 amino acids. Between the trimmed V and J ends, which lost 5 bases and 4 bases, there was a span of 11 bases. Germline values: CDR1 SQVTM, CDR2 ANQGSEA. CDR3 loop: CSVLKDSYGYTF. The CDR3, as DNA: TGCAGCGTTTTAAAAGACTCCTATGGCTACACCTTC.

The gene calls are TRBV18 and TRBJ2-1; no firm D call. Germline values: CDR1 KGHSH, CDR2 LQKENI. The V end was cut by 3 bases, the J end by 5 bases, with 8 bases between. The CDR3 covers 13 residues. The CDR3 bases are TGTGCCAGCTCACCCAACACAGACAATGAGCAGTTCTTC. Its protein is CASSPNTDNEQFF.

The CDR3 region has the DNA TGTGCCAGCGCCTACCCGGACAGATTCTTACAAGAGACCCAGTACTTC. Amino acid sequence: CASAYPDRFLQETQYF. The chain is built from TRBV7-2 and TRBJ2-5, with D maybe TRBD1 (6 bases). This CDR3 contains 16 residues. Trimming left V 8 bases short and J 2 bases short, with 21 bases between. Germline V gene data show CDR1 as SGHTA and CDR2 as FQGNSA.

This clonotype was detected a few times. V gene TRBV7-2 combines with J gene TRBJ1-5; 7 bases match TRBD1. The V gene's germline CDR1 is SGHTA and CDR2 FQGNSA. V was pared by 5 bases and J by 13 bases, with 11 bases of the junction left unmatched. The CDR3 is made up of 13 amino acids. This chain's CDR3 is CASSETRDSLQHF. The DNA for the CDR3 is TGTGCCAGCAGCGAAACGCGGGACAGCCTACAGCATTTT.

The chain combines TRBV5-4 with TRBJ2-1, with TRBD2 matching over 9 bases. Unmatched junction bases numbered 14, after V lost 3 bases and J lost 4 bases. CDR3 length: 18 amino acids. The germline CDR1 and CDR2 sequences are SGHNT and YYREEE (reference sequence). In DNA, the CDR3 is TGTGCCAGCAGCTCGGCCCCCCCTAGCGGGACGGGGTACAATGAGCAGTTCTTC. It is translated as CASSSAPPSGTGYNEQFF.

This clonotype was recorded many times. V is TRBV12-3 or TRBV12-4 and J is TRBJ2-7; 8 bases are a match to TRBD1. V gave up 4 bases and J gave up 4 bases; unmatched junction bases: 6. The CDR3 consists of 14 residues. The CDR3 spells CASSSPGGTYEQYF. DNA for the CDR3: TGTGCCAGCAGTTCTCCAGGGGGCACGTACGAGCAGTACTTC.

This clonotype was seen many times. The chain links TRBV4-3 to TRBJ1-1; tentatively, D is TRBD1 (5 bases). This CDR3 contains 14 residues. Germline assignment: CDR1 LGHNA and CDR2 YSLEER. V was trimmed by 1 base and J by 2 bases, leaving 8 bases between them. In DNA form, the CDR3 reads TGCGCCAGCAGCCAAGTACAGGCAAACACTGAAGCTTTCTTT. It yields the protein CASSQVQANTEAFF.

The rearrangement links TRBV5-1 to TRBJ2-3; tentatively, D is TRBD1 or TRBD2 (6 bases each). Germline CDR1 and CDR2: SGHRS and YFSETQ. V lost 2 bases to trimming and J lost 0 bases, with 13 bases between them. This CDR3 is built from 16 residues. Here the CDR3 DNA reads TGCGCCAGCAGCTTAGGGGGGAGCCGTAGCACAGATACGCAGTATTTT. Protein product: CASSLGGSRSTDTQYF.

The genes are TRBV12-3 or TRBV12-4 and TRBJ2-3, with D tentatively TRBD2 (5 bases). V was clipped by 7 bases and J by 4 bases, with 21 bases between them. This CDR3 is 16 amino acids long. The DNA of the CDR3 is TGTGCCAGCACCTCTTCCCCCGGGTTTAGCGCAGATACGCAGTATTTT. Translated, it gives CASTSSPGFSADTQYF.

This clonotype was counted ten times or more. The rearrangement links TRBV7-8 to TRBJ1-5; weak D call: TRBD1 (5 bases). Trimming pared 7 bases from V and 6 bases from J, leaving 13 bases between. The length of the CDR3 is 13 residues. Germline V lookup: CDR1 SGHVS, CDR2 FQNEAQ. Here the CDR3 reads CASMQGWGQPQHF. Here the CDR3 DNA reads TGTGCCAGCATGCAGGGTTGGGGTCAGCCCCAGCATTTT.

The chain combines TRBV28 with TRBJ1-4, with 8 positions matching TRBD1. The CDR3 is 14 amino acids. Trimming at V came to 2 bases and at J to 7 bases, leaving 3 bases not matched to a gene. Germline V gene lookup returns CDR1 MDHEN and CDR2 SYDVKM. CDR3 sequence reads: CASSLDRGREKLFF. The CDR3 DNA follows: TGTGCCAGCAGTTTAGACAGGGGACGTGAAAAACTGTTTTTT.